These 5 T cell receptor beta chains came from one sample sequenced in a study of cytomegalovirus exposure and HLA in healthy donors. Amplification used 60 Vbeta primers and 13 Jbeta primers. Assay used: immunoSEQ multiplex PCR; TCRdb lists only in-frame clones, some missing. Recorded for this sample: about 38,000 clones. The sample consisted of PBMCs. Every receptor here comes from a man aged 40-50 years in good health and CMV-seropositive.

Written as DNA, the CDR3 is TGTGCCAGTAAAGTGCAGGCGGGCATGAACACTGAAGCTTTCTTT. It yields the protein CASKVQAGMNTEAFF. This sequence joins TRBV19 and TRBJ1-1; D is unresolved. The length of the CDR3 is 15 residues. V was trimmed by 7 bases and J by 0 bases, leaving 15 bases between them. Germline values: CDR1 LNHDA, CDR2 SQIVND (reference sequence).

With respect to this clone: One end of the junction does not line up with germline, which may come from a read error. This rearrangement joins TRBV7-7 to TRBJ2-5; a possible D gene is TRBD1 (6 bases). The CDR3 is 14 residues long. Germline V gene sequence: CDR1 SSHAT, CDR2 FNYEAQ (reference sequence). CDR3 in DNA: TGTGCTAGCAGCTCACCAGGGGATTTTGAGACCCAGTACTTC. Amino acid sequence: CASSSPGDFETQYF.

The V gene is TRBV6-1, the J gene TRBJ2-1; 10 bases are shared with TRBD2. The CDR3 is made up of 13 amino acids. The V gene's germline CDR1 is MNHNS and CDR2 SASEGT. The junction had 6 bases not matched to a gene; V was cut back by 8 bases and J by 8 bases. As DNA, the CDR3 is TGTGCCAGCCTTCGAACTAGCGGGGATGAGCAGTTCTTC. Amino acid sequence: CASLRTSGDEQFF.

This chain joins TRBV7-2 and TRBJ2-1; 10 nucleotides agree with TRBD2. The CDR3 length is 15 residues. CDR1 and CDR2 from the germline V gene are SGHTA and FQGNSA. Trimming took 5 bases from V and 8 from J; bases not matched to a gene: 9. Here the CDR3 DNA reads TGTGCCAGCAGCCCCCAGAGCGGGGGGGGTTATGAGCAGTTCTTC. Translated: CASSPQSGGGYEQFF.

The chain employs TRBV7-9 and TRBJ1-4; no clear D. V lost 5 bases, J lost 0 bases, and 10 bases lay in between. CDR3 length: 15 residues. In germline, CDR1 is SEHNR, CDR2 FQNEAQ (reference sequence). CDR3 coding DNA: TGTGCCAGCAGCCCGAACTCTGCAACTAATGAAAAACTGTTTTTT. It codes for CASSPNSATNEKLFF.